One sample yielded the 17 T cell receptor beta chains listed below, sequenced in a study of cytomegalovirus exposure and HLA in healthy donors. The PCR used 60 Vbeta and 13 Jbeta primers. The method was immunoSEQ multiplex PCR; TCRdb's version includes in-frame clones alone and lacks a portion of them. The sample yields around 200,000 clones, 70% seen once. Specimen: PBMCs. All receptors come from a man aged 40-49 years in good health and CMV-seropositive.

The chain combines TRBV6-6 with TRBJ2-5, with TRBD1 identical over 9 bases. The germline V gene encodes CDR1 MNHNY and CDR2 SVGAGI (reference sequence). V shed 2 bases, J shed 11 bases, and the junction held 15 bases outside the gene matches. This CDR3 has 16 amino acids. The CDR3 loop is CASSYEGQGLTREQYF. For the CDR3, the DNA is TGTGCCAGCAGTTACGAGGGACAGGGTTTAACAAGGGAGCAGTACTTC.

The CDR3 nucleotides are TGTGCCAGTAATTCGCCGGGACAAATAGGGAAGCAGCCCCAGCATTTT. Translating gives CASNSPGQIGKQPQHF. The chain has TRBV19 and TRBJ1-5, with a weak D call TRBD1 (6 bases). This CDR3 region has 16 residues. V was pared by 7 bases and J by 7 bases, with 23 bases between. Germline values: CDR1 LNHDA, CDR2 SQIVND (reference sequence).

This clone was recorded a few times. The rearrangement links TRBV15 to TRBJ1-4, with D perhaps matching TRBD1 (6 bases). Germline CDR1 reads LNHNV; CDR2 reads YYDKDF (reference sequence). V shed 2 bases and J shed 5 bases, with 12 bases lying between them. This CDR3 spans 15 amino acids. CDR3 region: CATSRLRGPNEKLFF. Here the CDR3 DNA reads TGTGCCACCAGCAGACTCAGGGGCCCAAATGAAAAACTGTTTTTT.

The J gene is TRBJ2-6, the V gene TRBV7-2; no definite D call. Germline V gene data show CDR1 as SGHTA and CDR2 as FQGNSA. The CDR3 runs to 16 residues. Trimming took off 5 bases at V and 0 bases at J, with 11 bases between the two ends. This CDR3 is CASSAQTSSGANVLTF. The CDR3 nucleotides read TGTGCCAGCAGCGCCCAGACTTCCTCTGGGGCCAACGTCCTGACTTTC.

The chain links TRBV9 to TRBJ1-3; 7 positions match TRBD1. Trimming at V came to 4 bases and at J to 2 bases, leaving 15 bases not matched to a gene. The germline gives CDR1 SGDLS, CDR2 YYNGEE. CDR3 size: 18 residues. The CDR3 DNA is TGTGCCAGCAGCACCCGAGACTCACAGGGGACGACTGGAAACACCATATATTTT. This translates into CASSTRDSQGTTGNTIYF.

This chain links TRBV5-4 with TRBJ1-2; D not resolved. Trimming took off 0 bases at V and 4 bases at J, with 13 bases between the two ends. From germline, CDR1 is SGHNT and CDR2 YYREEE (reference sequence). The CDR3 extends over 15 amino acids. CDR3 sequence reads: CASSLDSPSAYGYTF. CDR3 coding DNA: TGTGCCAGCAGCTTGGACAGTCCTTCCGCCTATGGCTACACCTTC. Supplemented by reference TRBV5-4 and TRBJ1-2, the full variable domain reads ETGVTQSPTHLIKTRGQQVTLRCSSQSGHNTVSWYQQALGQGPQFIFQYYREEENGRGNFPPRFSGLQFPNYSSELNVNALELDDSALYLCASSLDSPSAYGYTFGSGTRLTVV.

This CDR3 is CASSDPRGTLEQYF. CDR3 sequence (DNA): TGTGCCAGCAGTGACCCCAGGGGGACCTTGGAGCAGTACTTC. The J gene is TRBJ2-7, the V gene TRBV6-1, with TRBD1 matching 7 bases. With 3 bases clipped from V and 7 bases from J, the junction kept 9 bases outside the gene matches. Germline-derived CDR1 and CDR2 are MNHNS and SASEGT. The CDR3 extends over 14 amino acids.

CDR3 sequence: CASSVVGQGNGYTF. The CDR3 DNA sequence: TGTGCCAGCAGCGTAGTAGGGCAGGGGAATGGCTACACCTTC. The chain recombines TRBV9 with TRBJ1-2; tentatively, D is TRBD1 (6 bases). The germline V gene encodes CDR1 SGDLS and CDR2 YYNGEE. There are 14 residues in the CDR3. V lost 0 bases, J lost 6 bases, and 12 bases lay in between.

Points on this clone: The junction departs from the called germline gene at one end, perhaps through a read error. The identical CDR3 is also encoded by other nucleotide sequences in the sample. The rearrangement links TRBV9 to TRBJ1-4, with 11 bases identical to TRBD1. The CDR3 has 17 amino acids. CDR1 is SGDLS and CDR2 is YYNGEE in the germline V gene. The CDR3 bases are TGTGCCAGCAGTGTAGCGGGACAGGGGGCAACTAATGAAAAACTGTTTTTT. This translates into CASSVAGQGATNEKLFF.

This clone was detected only once. CDR3 region: CASSYPGGREQYF. In DNA form, the CDR3 reads TGTGCCAGCAGTTACCCGGGGGGGCGCGAGCAGTACTTC. The chain carries TRBV6-5 and TRBJ2-7; 8 bases line up with TRBD2. Germline CDR1 and CDR2: MNHEY and SVGAGI. V trimming: 2 bases; J trimming: 6 bases; junction bases outside the gene matches: 3. The CDR3 loop spans 13 amino acids.

The gene calls are TRBV10-3 and TRBJ1-4; possible D gene TRBD1, 5 bases. Per germline, CDR1 ENHRY and CDR2 SYGVKD. The CDR3 has 15 residues. The V end was cut by 2 bases, the J end by 1 base, with 8 bases between. The CDR3 DNA sequence: TGTGCCATCAGTGAGCTGGGGGGAACTAATGAAAAACTGTTTTTT. This gives the protein CAISELGGTNEKLFF.

This clone appeared once. V is TRBV6-6 and J is TRBJ2-1; 10 nucleotides match TRBD1. The CDR3 sequence is 16 residues long. V lost 5 bases and J lost 9; bases outside the gene matches: 13. The germline gives CDR1 MNHNY, CDR2 SVGAGI (reference sequence). In DNA, the CDR3 is TGTGCCAGCAGTCAAGAGTCAGGACAGGGGGTAGGTGAGCAGTTCTTC. This codes for CASSQESGQGVGEQFF.

This clone was detected only once. The V and J genes are TRBV5-6 and TRBJ1-1, with 12 bases identical to TRBD1. The CDR3 runs 13 residues. Germline CDR1 reads SGHDT; CDR2 reads YYEEEE. V shed 3 bases and J 8 bases; nucleotides not matched to a gene: 2. The CDR3 sequence is CASSWDRGPEAFF. CDR3 nucleotides: TGTGCCAGCAGCTGGGACAGGGGGCCAGAAGCTTTCTTT.

In this sample, this clone turned up once. The chain employs TRBV5-1 and TRBJ2-2; D might be TRBD2 (6 bases). Trimming left V 1 base short and J 4 bases short, with 11 bases between. The V gene's germline CDR1 is SGHRS and CDR2 YFSETQ. The CDR3 runs to 15 residues. CDR3 DNA: TGCGCCAGCAGCTTGTGGGGGGACTCCACCGGGGAGCTGTTTTTT. It translates to CASSLWGDSTGELFF. Looking up the rest from reference TRBV5-1 and TRBJ2-2 gives the full variable domain: KAGVTQTPRYLIKTRGQQVTLSCSPISGHRSVSWYQQTPGQGLQFLFEYFSETQRNKGNFPGRFSGRQFSNSRSEMNVSTLELGDSALYLCASSLWGDSTGELFFGEGSRLTVL.

The rearrangement links TRBV29-1 to TRBJ2-3; D is unclear. Trimming removed 8 bases from V and 1 base from J, with 10 bases in between. The V gene's germline CDR1 is SQVTM and CDR2 ANQGSEA. This CDR3 has 12 amino acids. In nucleotides, the CDR3 is TGCAGCTTGGGCCCGCGCACAGATACGCAGTATTTT. Its translation is CSLGPRTDTQYF.

The chain has TRBV6-5 and TRBJ1-1, with D uncertain. V was clipped by 0 bases and J by 1 base, with 12 bases between them. Germline V gives CDR1 MNHEY, CDR2 SVGAGI. This CDR3 contains 16 residues. CDR3 sequence reads: CASSYSTVGENTEAFF. The CDR3, as DNA: TGTGCCAGCAGTTACTCGACGGTAGGAGAGAACACTGAAGCTTTCTTT.

This rearrangement joins TRBV2 to TRBJ1-6; D not certain. V was pared by 4 bases and J by 0 bases, with 10 bases between. The germline V gene has CDR1 SNHLY and CDR2 FYNNEI. The CDR3 length is 16 residues. The CDR3 sequence is CASSAGLSSYNSPLHF. CDR3 nucleotide sequence: TGTGCCAGCAGTGCAGGATTGAGCTCCTATAATTCACCCCTCCACTTT.